These 14 T cell receptor beta chains were sequenced from one sample in a study of CD8+ T cells in alopecia areata. Sequencing relied on a cDNA template that was reverse transcribed from extracted RNA. TCRdb's table, derived via immunoSEQ multiplex PCR, lists solely in-frame clones and lacks some. The data contain 37,000 or so clones, over 50% of them singletons. CD25+CD127- cells were sorted from CD4+ cells in four to six patients. Sequencing was performed on CD4+ Tregs sorted from blood. These receptors were collected from a human donor with alopecia areata.

This rearrangement joins TRBV28 to TRBJ1-6; D is unresolved. This CDR3 is built from 19 residues. V was shortened by 3 bases and J by 6 bases, with 24 bases between the two germline ends. CDR1 and CDR2 from the germline V gene are MDHEN and SYDVKM. CDR3 DNA: TGTGCCAGCAGTTTTTCACTTCTTTCTGCGGGGAACCTTAATTCACCCCTCCACTTT. This codes for CASSFSLLSAGNLNSPLHF.

V gene TRBV5-4 combines with J gene TRBJ2-7; possible D gene TRBD1, 5 bases. CDR1 and CDR2 (germline): SGHNT, YYREEE (reference sequence). The CDR3 has 15 amino acids. The germline V and J ends were trimmed by 3 bases and 2 bases, with 15 bases remaining between them. The CDR3 is CASSSKPTVTYEQYF. The CDR3 DNA reads as TGTGCCAGCAGCTCGAAACCGACAGTTACCTACGAGCAGTACTTC.

There are a few counts of this clone. The genes are TRBV4-1 and TRBJ2-1, with TRBD1 matching over 7 bases. V shed 2 bases and J 7 bases; nucleotides not matched to a gene: 5. CDR3 size: 14 residues. The V gene's germline CDR1 is MGHRA and CDR2 YSYEKL. CDR3 in amino acids: CASSQRQGWNEQFF. Here the CDR3 DNA reads TGCGCCAGCAGCCAACGACAGGGCTGGAATGAGCAGTTCTTC.

The chain recombines TRBV28 with TRBJ2-7, with 7 bases lining up with TRBD1. Losses at the gene ends were 5 bases for V and 0 bases for J; bases not matched to a gene: 10. Germline V lookup: CDR1 MDHEN, CDR2 SYDVKM. The CDR3 has 16 residues. The CDR3, as DNA: TGTGCCAGCAGTCTAGGGACAGCCGCCAGCTCCTACGAGCAGTACTTC. The encoded protein is CASSLGTAASSYEQYF.

This chain connects TRBV5-5 to TRBJ2-7, with D possibly called TRBD1 or TRBD2 (7 bases each). V lost 4 bases, J lost 6 bases, and 17 bases lay in between. The CDR3 is 14 residues long. From germline, CDR1 is SGHKS and CDR2 YYEKEE (reference sequence). The CDR3 reads CASSARGGGREQYF. CDR3 DNA: TGTGCCAGCAGCGCCAGGGGAGGGGGCCGCGAGCAGTACTTC.

V usage is TRBV2 and J usage is TRBJ2-3; 10 bases map to TRBD2. J lost 1 base, V lost 6 bases, and 1 base had no gene match. Germline V gives CDR1 SNHLY, CDR2 FYNNEI. The CDR3 is made up of 14 amino acids. The CDR3 protein is CASSGLAGTDTQYF. The DNA of the CDR3 is TGTGCCAGCAGCGGACTAGCGGGCACAGATACGCAGTATTTT.

This chain joins TRBV6-1 and TRBJ1-1; possibly TRBD1 for D (5 bases). Trimming stripped 11 bases from V and 1 base from J, with 14 bases between. There are 13 residues in the CDR3. CDR1 is MNHNS, CDR2 SASEGT, per germline. CDR3 bases: TGTGCCGGCCAAGGGAGGGGGAACACTGAAGCTTTCTTT. Its protein is CAGQGRGNTEAFF.

This clone has just a few counts. The J gene is TRBJ2-5, the V gene TRBV5-1; D not certain. The DNA end is more similar to TRBJ2-7, so the J call may be wrong. The CDR3 has 14 amino acids. Germline V gene lookup returns CDR1 SGHRS and CDR2 YFSETQ. Here the CDR3 reads CASSLDGFSYEQYF. The CDR3 coding sequence is TGCGCCAGCAGCTTGGACGGCTTTTCCTACGAGCAGTACTTC.

The chain uses TRBV6-5 and TRBJ1-1, with D uncertain. The ends were cut back, 2 bases at V and 5 bases at J, with 15 bases in the middle. From germline, CDR1 is MNHEY and CDR2 SVGAGI. This CDR3 has 15 residues. CDR3 region: CASSYQRGGGTEAFF. The DNA of the CDR3 is TGTGCCAGCAGTTACCAACGGGGAGGCGGGACTGAAGCTTTCTTT.

The table lists this clone with a few counts. V is TRBV7-2 and J is TRBJ2-3; 8 bases match TRBD2. CDR1 SGHTA and CDR2 FQGNSA come from the germline V gene. This CDR3 has 14 amino acids. Losses at the gene ends were 3 bases for V and 3 bases for J; bases not matched to a gene: 2. CDR3 sequence reads: CASSFSGTTDTQYF. CDR3 in DNA: TGTGCCAGCAGCTTTAGCGGGACAACAGATACGCAGTATTTT.

The chain joins TRBV2 to TRBJ2-7, with D tentatively TRBD2 (5 bases). The CDR3 sequence is 17 residues long. The ends were cut back, 1 base at V and 2 bases at J, with 18 bases in the middle. Germline V gene data show CDR1 as SNHLY and CDR2 as FYNNEI. The CDR3, as DNA: TGTGCCAGCAGTGAAGAGGGAGCCGGGAAAGGCGCCTACGAGCAGTACTTC. It yields the protein CASSEEGAGKGAYEQYF.

This sequence joins TRBV7-6 and TRBJ1-1, with D possibly being TRBD1 (6 bases). The CDR3 covers 15 residues. Germline-derived CDR1 and CDR2 are SGHVS and FNYEAQ. Trimming stripped 4 bases from V and 4 bases from J, with 16 bases between. CDR3 sequence reads: CASSSSGVTTTEAFF. Written as DNA, the CDR3 is TGTGCCAGCAGCTCCTCAGGGGTCACGACCACTGAAGCTTTCTTT.

The V and J genes are TRBV7-2 and TRBJ2-1; no reliable D call. In germline, CDR1 is SGHTA, CDR2 FQGNSA. Trimming cost V 3 bases and J 2 bases, with 5 bases left between them. This CDR3 spans 13 amino acids. CDR3 in DNA: TGTGCCAGCAGCTTGGACCCCTACAATGAGCAGTTCTTC. It yields the protein CASSLDPYNEQFF.

This clone turned up a few times. The chain employs TRBV5-6 and TRBJ2-1, with 8 bases fitting TRBD2. The CDR3 totals 15 residues. Unmatched junction bases numbered 9, after V lost 1 base and J lost 9 bases. Germline CDR1 SGHDT, CDR2 YYEEEE. This CDR3 is CASSLRGGRRGEQFF. The CDR3 nucleotides are TGTGCCAGCAGCTTGCGGGGGGGCCGGAGGGGTGAGCAGTTCTTC.